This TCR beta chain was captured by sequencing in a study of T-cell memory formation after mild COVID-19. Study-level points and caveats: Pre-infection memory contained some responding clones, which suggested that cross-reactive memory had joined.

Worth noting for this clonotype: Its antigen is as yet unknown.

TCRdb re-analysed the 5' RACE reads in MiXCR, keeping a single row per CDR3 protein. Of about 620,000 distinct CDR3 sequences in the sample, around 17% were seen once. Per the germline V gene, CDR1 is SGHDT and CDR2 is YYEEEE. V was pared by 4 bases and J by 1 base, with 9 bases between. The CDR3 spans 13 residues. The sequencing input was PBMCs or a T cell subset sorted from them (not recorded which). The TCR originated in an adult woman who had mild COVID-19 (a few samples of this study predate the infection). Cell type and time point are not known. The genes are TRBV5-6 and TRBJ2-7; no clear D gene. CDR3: CASSRTRSYEQYF. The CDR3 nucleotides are TGTGCCAGCAGCCGGACCCGATCCTACGAGCAGTACTTC. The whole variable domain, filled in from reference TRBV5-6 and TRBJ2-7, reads DAGVTQSPTHLIKTRGQQVTLRCSPKSGHDTVSWYQQALGQGPQFIFQYYEEEERQRGNFPDRFSGHQFPNYSSELNVNALLLGDSALYLCASSRTRSYEQYFGPGTRLTVT.